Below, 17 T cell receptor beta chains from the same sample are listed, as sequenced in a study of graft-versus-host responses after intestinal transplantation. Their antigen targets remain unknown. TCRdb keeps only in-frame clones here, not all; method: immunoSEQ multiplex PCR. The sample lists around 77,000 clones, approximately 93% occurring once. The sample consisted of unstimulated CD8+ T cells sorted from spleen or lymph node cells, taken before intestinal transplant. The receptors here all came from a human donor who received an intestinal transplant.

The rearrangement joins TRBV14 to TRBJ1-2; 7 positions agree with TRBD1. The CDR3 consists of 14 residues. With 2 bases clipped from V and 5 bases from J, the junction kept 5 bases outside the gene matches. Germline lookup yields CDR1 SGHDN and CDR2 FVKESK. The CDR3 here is CASSQTGAWYGYTF. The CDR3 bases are TGTGCCAGCAGCCAAACAGGGGCGTGGTATGGCTACACCTTC.

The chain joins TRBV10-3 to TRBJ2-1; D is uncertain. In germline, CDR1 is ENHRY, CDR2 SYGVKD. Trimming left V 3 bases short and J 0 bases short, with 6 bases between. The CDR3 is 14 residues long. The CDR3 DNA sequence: TGTGCCATCAGTGATACAAGCTCCTACAATGAGCAGTTCTTC. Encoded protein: CAISDTSSYNEQFF.

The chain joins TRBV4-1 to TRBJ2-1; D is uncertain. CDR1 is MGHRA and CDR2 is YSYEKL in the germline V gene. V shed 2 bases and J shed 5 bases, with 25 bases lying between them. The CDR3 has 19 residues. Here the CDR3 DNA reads TGCGCCAGCAGCCAACCTCCCAGGCTTCCGCCACTAAGGCACAATGAGCAGTTCTTC. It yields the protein CASSQPPRLPPLRHNEQFF.

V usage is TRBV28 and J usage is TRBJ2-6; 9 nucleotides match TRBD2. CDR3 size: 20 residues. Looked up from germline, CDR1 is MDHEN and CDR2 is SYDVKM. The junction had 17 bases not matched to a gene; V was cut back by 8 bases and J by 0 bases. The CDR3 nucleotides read TGTGCCAGCGTCATTCATAATCTAGCGGGATTGAGCTCTGGGGCCAACGTCCTGACTTTC. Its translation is CASVIHNLAGLSSGANVLTF. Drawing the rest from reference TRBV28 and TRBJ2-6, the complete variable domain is DVKVTQSSRYLVKRTGEKVFLECVQDMDHENMFWYRQDPGLGLRLIYFSYDVKMKEKGDIPEGYSVSREKKERFSLILESASTNQTSMYLCASVIHNLAGLSSGANVLTFGAGSRLTVL.

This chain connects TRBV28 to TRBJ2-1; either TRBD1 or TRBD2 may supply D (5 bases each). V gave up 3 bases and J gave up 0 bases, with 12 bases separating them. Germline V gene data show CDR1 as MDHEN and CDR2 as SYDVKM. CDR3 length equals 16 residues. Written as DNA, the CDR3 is TGTGCCAGCAGTTTGAGGGGTGGTAGCTCCTACAATGAGCAGTTCTTC. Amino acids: CASSLRGGSSYNEQFF.

The CDR3 DNA sequence: TGTGCTAGTGGCGAGGGCCCCACAGGGTACCAAGAGACCCAGTACTTC. Its translation is CASGEGPTGYQETQYF. The genes are TRBV12-5 and TRBJ2-5; D perhaps matches TRBD1 (6 bases). Trimming took 6 bases from V and 0 from J, leaving 17 bases between them. Per the germline V gene, CDR1 is LGHNT and CDR2 is FRNRAP. The CDR3 has 16 amino acids.

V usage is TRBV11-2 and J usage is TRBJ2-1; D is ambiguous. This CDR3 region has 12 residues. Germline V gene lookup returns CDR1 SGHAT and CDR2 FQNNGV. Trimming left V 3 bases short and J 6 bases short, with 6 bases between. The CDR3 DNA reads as TGTGCCAGCAGCTTTTCTAGCAATGAGCAGTTCTTC. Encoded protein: CASSFSSNEQFF.

In nucleotides, the CDR3 is TGTGCCAGCAGTCTCCTTGGGACCCAGTACTTC. Translation gives CASSLLGTQYF. The V gene is TRBV27, the J gene TRBJ2-5; D gene ambiguous. The CDR3 has 11 amino acids. The V gene's germline CDR1 is MNHEY and CDR2 SMNVEV (reference sequence). The V end lost 5 bases, the J end lost 7 bases, and 8 bases lay between the germline ends.

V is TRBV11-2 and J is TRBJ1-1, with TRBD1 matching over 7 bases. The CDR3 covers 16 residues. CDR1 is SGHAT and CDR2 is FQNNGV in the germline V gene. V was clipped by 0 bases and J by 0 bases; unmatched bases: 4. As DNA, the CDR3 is TGTGCCAGCAGCTTAGATCAGACAGGGATGAACACTGAAGCTTTCTTT. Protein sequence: CASSLDQTGMNTEAFF.

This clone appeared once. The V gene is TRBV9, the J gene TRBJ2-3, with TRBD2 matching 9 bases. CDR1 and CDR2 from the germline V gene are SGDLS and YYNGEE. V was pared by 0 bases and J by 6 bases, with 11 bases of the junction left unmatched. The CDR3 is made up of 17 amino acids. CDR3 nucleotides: TGTGCCAGCAGCGTAGCTACGGCTAGCGGGATACCGGATACGCAGTATTTT. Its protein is CASSVATASGIPDTQYF.

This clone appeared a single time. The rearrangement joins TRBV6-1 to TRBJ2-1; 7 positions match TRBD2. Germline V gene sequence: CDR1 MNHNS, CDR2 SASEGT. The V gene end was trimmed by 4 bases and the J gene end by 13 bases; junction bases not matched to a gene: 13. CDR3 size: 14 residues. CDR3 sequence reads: CASSVGLESFPQFF. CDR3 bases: TGTGCCAGCAGTGTCGGACTAGAGAGTTTCCCCCAGTTCTTC.

The CDR3 DNA follows: TGTGCCTGTTTAGCGGGCGAGAGCTCCTACAATGAGCAGTTCTTC. Its protein product is CACLAGESSYNEQFF. V and J are TRBV30 and TRBJ2-1; 7 bases line up with TRBD2. In germline, CDR1 is GTSNPN, CDR2 SVGIG (reference sequence). V lost 6 bases, J lost 0 bases, and 8 bases stayed unmatched. This CDR3 has 15 residues.

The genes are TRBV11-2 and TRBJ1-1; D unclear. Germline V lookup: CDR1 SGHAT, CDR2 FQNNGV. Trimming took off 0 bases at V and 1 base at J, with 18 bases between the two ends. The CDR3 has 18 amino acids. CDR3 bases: TGTGCCAGCAGCTTAGATCTGGTGGCATACTCAAAGAACACTGAAGCTTTCTTT. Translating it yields CASSLDLVAYSKNTEAFF. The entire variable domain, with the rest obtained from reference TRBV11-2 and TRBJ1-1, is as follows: EAGVAQSPRYKIIEKRQSVAFWCNPISGHATLYWYQQILGQGPKLLIQFQNNGVVDDSQLPKDRFSAERLKGVDSTLKIQPAKLEDSAVYLCASSLDLVAYSKNTEAFFGQGTRLTVV.

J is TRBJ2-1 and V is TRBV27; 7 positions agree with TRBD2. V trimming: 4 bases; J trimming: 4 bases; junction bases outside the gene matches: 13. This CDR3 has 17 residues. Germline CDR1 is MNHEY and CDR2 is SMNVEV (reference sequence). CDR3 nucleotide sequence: TGTGCCAGCAGTTCCCCAACTAGCGTTTCCCAATACAATGAGCAGTTCTTC. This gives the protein CASSSPTSVSQYNEQFF.

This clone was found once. CDR3 nucleotide sequence: TGTGCCAGCAGTGAGGACACTTTTCGAGGGACAACTAATGAAAAACTGTTTTTT. Residues: CASSEDTFRGTTNEKLFF. The J gene is TRBJ1-4, the V gene TRBV6-1; a weak D match, TRBD1 (5 bases). Per germline, CDR1 MNHNS and CDR2 SASEGT. The V and J ends lost 3 bases and 0 bases respectively, with 17 bases between them. This CDR3 is built from 18 residues.

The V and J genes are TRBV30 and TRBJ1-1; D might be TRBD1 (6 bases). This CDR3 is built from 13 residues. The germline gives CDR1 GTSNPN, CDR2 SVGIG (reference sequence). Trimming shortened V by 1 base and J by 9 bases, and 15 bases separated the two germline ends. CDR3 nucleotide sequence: TGTGCCTGGAGTGGGGGGGGCTTAGTGAAAGCTTTCTTT. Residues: CAWSGGGLVKAFF.

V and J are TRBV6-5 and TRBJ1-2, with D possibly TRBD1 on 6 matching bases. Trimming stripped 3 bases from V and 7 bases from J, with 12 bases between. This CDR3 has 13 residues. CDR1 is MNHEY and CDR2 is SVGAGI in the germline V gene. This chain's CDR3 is CASSYNRASGYTF. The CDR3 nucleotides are TGTGCCAGCAGTTATAACAGGGCGAGTGGCTACACCTTC.